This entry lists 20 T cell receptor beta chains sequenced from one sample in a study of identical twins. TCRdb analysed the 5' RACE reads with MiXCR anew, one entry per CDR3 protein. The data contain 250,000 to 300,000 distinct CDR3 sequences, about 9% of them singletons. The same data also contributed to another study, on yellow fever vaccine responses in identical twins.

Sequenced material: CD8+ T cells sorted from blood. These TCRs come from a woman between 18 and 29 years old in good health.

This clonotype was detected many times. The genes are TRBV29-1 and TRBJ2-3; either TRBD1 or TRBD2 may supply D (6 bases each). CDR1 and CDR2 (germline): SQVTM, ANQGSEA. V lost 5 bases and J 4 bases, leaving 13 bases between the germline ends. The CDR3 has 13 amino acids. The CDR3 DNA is TGCAGCGTTAGGGGGGCTGTGGCAGATACGCAGTATTTT. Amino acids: CSVRGAVADTQYF.

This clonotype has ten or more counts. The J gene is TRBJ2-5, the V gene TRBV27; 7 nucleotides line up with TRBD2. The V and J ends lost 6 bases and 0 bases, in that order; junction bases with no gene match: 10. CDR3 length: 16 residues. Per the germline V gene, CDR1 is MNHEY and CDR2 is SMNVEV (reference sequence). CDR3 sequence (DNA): TGTGCCAGCAGCCGATCTAGCGGACCGTACCAAGAGACCCAGTACTTC. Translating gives CASSRSSGPYQETQYF.

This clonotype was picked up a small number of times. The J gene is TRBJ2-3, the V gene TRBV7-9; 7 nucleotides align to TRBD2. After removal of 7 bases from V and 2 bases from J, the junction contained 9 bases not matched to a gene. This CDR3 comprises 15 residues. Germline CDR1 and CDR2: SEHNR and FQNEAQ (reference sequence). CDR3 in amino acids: CASTTSGTITDTQYF. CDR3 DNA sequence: TGTGCCAGCACCACATCCGGGACTATCACAGATACGCAGTATTTT.

This CDR3 is CASSPGGDEQYF. The CDR3 DNA reads TGTGCCAGCAGCCCAGGAGGGGACGAGCAGTACTTC. The rearrangement uses TRBV7-6 and TRBJ2-7, with D possibly TRBD2 on 6 matching bases. The V end lost 5 bases, the J end lost 5 bases, and 10 bases lay between the germline ends. Germline V gene sequence: CDR1 SGHVS, CDR2 FNYEAQ. The CDR3 runs to 12 residues.

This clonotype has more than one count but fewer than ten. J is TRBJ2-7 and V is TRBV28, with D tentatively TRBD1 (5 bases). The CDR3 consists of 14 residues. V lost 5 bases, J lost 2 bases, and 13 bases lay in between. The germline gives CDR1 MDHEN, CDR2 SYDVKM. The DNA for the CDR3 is TGTGCCAGCAGTATTTCGTTAGGGGCCTACGAGCAGTACTTC. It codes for CASSISLGAYEQYF.

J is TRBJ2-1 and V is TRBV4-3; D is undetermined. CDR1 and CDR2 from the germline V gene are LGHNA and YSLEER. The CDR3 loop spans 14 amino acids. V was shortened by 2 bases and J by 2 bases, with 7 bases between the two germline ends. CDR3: CASSQRSPYNEQFF. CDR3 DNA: TGCGCCAGCAGCCAACGTAGCCCCTACAATGAGCAGTTCTTC.

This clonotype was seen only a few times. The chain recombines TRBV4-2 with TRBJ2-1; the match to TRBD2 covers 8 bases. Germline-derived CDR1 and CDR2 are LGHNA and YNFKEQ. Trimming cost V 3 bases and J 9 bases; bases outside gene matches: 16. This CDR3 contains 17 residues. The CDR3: CASSHPSGGGPPGEQFF. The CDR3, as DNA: TGTGCCAGCAGCCATCCCTCCGGGGGGGGGCCACCGGGTGAGCAGTTCTTC.

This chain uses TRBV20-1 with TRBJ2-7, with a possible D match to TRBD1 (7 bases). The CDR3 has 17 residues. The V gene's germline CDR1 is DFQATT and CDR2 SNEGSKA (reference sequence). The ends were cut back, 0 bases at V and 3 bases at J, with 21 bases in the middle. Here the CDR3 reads CSARDIPAGQSIYEQYF. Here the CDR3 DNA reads TGCAGTGCTAGAGATATACCCGCGGGACAGTCCATCTACGAGCAGTACTTC.

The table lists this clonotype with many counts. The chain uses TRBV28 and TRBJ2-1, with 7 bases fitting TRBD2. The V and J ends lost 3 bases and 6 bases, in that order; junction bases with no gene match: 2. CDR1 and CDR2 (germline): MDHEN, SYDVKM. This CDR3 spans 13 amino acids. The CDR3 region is CASSLTSSNEQFF. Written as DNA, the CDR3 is TGTGCCAGCAGTTTGACTAGCAGCAATGAGCAGTTCTTC.

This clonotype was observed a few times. The CDR3 sequence is CAATGGDTQYF. Here the CDR3 DNA reads TGTGCCGCTACCGGGGGAGATACGCAGTATTTT. J is TRBJ2-3 and V is TRBV27; D is perhaps TRBD2 (6 bases). Germline V gene lookup returns CDR1 MNHEY and CDR2 SMNVEV (reference sequence). The CDR3 contains 11 residues. Trimming cost V 11 bases and J 5 bases, with 11 bases left between them.

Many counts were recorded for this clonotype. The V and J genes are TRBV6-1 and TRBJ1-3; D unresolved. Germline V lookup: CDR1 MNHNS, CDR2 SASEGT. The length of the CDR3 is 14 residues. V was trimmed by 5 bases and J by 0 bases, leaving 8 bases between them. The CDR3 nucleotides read TGTGCCAGCAGTCCGCGACCCTCTGGAAACACCATATATTTT. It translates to CASSPRPSGNTIYF.

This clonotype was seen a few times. CDR3 bases: TGCAGCGTTGTTGGGGGGAGGGCCCTAGGCGAGCAGTACTTC. It specifies CSVVGGRALGEQYF. The chain uses TRBV29-1 and TRBJ2-7; 7 nucleotides agree with TRBD2. The trim removed 4 bases at V and 6 bases at J, leaving 12 bases unmatched. Germline CDR1 SQVTM, CDR2 ANQGSEA. CDR3 length: 14 amino acids.

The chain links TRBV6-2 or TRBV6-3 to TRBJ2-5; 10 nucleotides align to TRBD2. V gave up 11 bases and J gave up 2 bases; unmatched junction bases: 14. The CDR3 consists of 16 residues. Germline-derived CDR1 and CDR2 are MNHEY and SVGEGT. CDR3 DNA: TGTGCCTCGGGAGCTAGCGGGGGAATCACGCAAGAGACCCAGTACTTC. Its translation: CASGASGGITQETQYF.

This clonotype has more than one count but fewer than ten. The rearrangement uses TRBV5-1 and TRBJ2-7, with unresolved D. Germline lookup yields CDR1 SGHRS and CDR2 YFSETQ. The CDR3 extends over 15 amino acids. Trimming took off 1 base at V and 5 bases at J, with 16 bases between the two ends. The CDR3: CASSLLGLNNHEQYF. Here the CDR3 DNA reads TGCGCCAGCAGCTTGTTGGGTCTAAACAACCACGAGCAGTACTTC. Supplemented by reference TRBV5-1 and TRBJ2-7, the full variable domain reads KAGVTQTPRYLIKTRGQQVTLSCSPISGHRSVSWYQQTPGQGLQFLFEYFSETQRNKGNFPGRFSGRQFSNSRSEMNVSTLELGDSALYLCASSLLGLNNHEQYFGPGTRLTVT.

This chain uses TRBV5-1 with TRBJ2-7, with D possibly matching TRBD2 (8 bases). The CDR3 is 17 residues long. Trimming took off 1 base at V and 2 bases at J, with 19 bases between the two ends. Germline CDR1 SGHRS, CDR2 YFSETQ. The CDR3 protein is CASSLLSGTVLAYEQYF. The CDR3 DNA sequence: TGCGCCAGCAGCTTGCTTAGCGGGACAGTGCTTGCCTACGAGCAGTACTTC.

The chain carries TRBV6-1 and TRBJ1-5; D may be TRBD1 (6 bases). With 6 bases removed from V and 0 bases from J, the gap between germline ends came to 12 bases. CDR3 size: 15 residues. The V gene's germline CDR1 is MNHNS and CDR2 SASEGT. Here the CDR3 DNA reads TGTGCCAGCAGCCCGACAGGTTATAGCAATCAGCCCCAGCATTTT. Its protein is CASSPTGYSNQPQHF.

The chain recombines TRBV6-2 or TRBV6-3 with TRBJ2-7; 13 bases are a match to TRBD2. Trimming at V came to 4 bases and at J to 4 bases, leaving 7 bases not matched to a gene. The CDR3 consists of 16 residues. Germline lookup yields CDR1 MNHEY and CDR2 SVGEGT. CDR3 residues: CASSSWTSGSIYEQYF. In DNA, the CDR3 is TGTGCCAGCAGTTCGTGGACTAGCGGGAGCATTTACGAGCAGTACTTC.

DNA for the CDR3: TGTGCCAGCAGGACGACAGAAGATAGCGGGAAGGACTACGAGCAGTACTTC. Translating gives CASRTTEDSGKDYEQYF. The chain is built from TRBV7-9 and TRBJ2-7, with 8 bases that match TRBD2. This CDR3 is built from 17 residues. V dropped 6 bases and J dropped 3; count of bases not matched to a gene: 16. Germline V gene sequence: CDR1 SEHNR, CDR2 FQNEAQ (reference sequence).

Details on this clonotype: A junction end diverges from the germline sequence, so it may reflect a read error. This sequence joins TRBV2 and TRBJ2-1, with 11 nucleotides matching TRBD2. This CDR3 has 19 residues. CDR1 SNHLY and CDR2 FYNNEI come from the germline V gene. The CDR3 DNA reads TGTGCCATCAGTGGGAAAACTAGCGGGGGCCCCAGCTCCTACAATGAGCAGTTCTTC. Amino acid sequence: CAISGKTSGGPSSYNEQFF. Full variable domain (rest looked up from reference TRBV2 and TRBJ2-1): EPEVTQTPSHQVTQMGQEVILRCVPISNHLYFYWYRQILGQKVEFLVSFYNNEISEKSEIFDDQFSVERPDGSNFTLKIRSTKLEDSAMYFCAISGKTSGGPSSYNEQFFGPGTRLTVL.

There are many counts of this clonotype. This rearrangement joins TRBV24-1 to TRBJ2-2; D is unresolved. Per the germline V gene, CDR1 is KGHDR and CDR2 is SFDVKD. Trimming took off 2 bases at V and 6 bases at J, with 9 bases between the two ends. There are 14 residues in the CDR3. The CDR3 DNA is TGTGCCACCAGTGATTATGTGGTTTCCGGGGAGCTGTTTTTT. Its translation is CATSDYVVSGELFF.